This TCR beta chain was identified in a study of blood T cell repertoires in COVID-19. The germline gives CDR1 SGHTA, CDR2 FQGTGA. This CDR3 is built from 15 residues. The junction had 6 bases not matched to a gene; V was cut back by 5 bases and J by 6 bases. In the study's own analysis: Counts of nucleated cells, estimated from reference gene primer amplification, were obtained. Data came from immunoSEQ multiplex PCR; TCRdb stores just in-frame clones and leaves some out. Clonal size and the V and J genes are those of that table, whereas D and trimming came from the DNA. The table shows 75,000 to 100,000 clones, with over 70% occurring only once.

The specimen was peripheral blood. This sequence was found in an elderly woman with acute or convalescent COVID-19. This rearrangement joins TRBV7-3 to TRBJ2-1, with TRBD2 matching 11 bases. The CDR3 bases are TGTGCCAGCAGCCGACTAGCGGGAAGTGGCAATGAGCAGTTCTTC. Translated: CASSRLAGSGNEQFF.